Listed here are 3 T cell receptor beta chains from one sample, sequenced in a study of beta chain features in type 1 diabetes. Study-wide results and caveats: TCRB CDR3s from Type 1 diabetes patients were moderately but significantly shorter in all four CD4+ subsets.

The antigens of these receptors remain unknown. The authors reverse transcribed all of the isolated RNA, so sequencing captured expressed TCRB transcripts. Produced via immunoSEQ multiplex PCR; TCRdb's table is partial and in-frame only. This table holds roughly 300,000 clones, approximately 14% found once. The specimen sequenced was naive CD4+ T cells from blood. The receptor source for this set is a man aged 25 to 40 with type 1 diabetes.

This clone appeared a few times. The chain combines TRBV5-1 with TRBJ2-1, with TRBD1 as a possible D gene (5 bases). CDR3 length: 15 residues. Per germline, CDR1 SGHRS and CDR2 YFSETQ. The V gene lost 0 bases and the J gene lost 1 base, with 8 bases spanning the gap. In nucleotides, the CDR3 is TGCGCCAGCAGCTTGGCACAGGCATCCTACAATGAGCAGTTCTTC. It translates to CASSLAQASYNEQFF.

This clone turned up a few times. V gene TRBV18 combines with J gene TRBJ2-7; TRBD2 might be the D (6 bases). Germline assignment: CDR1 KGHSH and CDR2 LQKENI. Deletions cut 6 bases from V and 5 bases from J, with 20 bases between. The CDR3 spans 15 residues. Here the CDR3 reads CASSPRLEFSDEQYF. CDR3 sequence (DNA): TGTGCCAGCTCGCCGCGACTAGAGTTTTCCGACGAGCAGTACTTC. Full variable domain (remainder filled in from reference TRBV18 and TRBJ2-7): NAGVMQNPRHLVRRRGQEARLRCSPMKGHSHVYWYRQLPEEGLKFMVYLQKENIIDESGMPKERFSAEFPKEGPSILRIQQVVRGDSAAYFCASSPRLEFSDEQYFGPGTRLTVT.

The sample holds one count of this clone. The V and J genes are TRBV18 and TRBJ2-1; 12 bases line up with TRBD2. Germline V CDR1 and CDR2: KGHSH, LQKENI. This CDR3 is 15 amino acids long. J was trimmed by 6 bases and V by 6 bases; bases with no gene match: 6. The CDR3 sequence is CASSSGTSGPNEQFF. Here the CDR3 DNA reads TGTGCCAGCTCCTCCGGGACTAGCGGGCCCAATGAGCAGTTCTTC.